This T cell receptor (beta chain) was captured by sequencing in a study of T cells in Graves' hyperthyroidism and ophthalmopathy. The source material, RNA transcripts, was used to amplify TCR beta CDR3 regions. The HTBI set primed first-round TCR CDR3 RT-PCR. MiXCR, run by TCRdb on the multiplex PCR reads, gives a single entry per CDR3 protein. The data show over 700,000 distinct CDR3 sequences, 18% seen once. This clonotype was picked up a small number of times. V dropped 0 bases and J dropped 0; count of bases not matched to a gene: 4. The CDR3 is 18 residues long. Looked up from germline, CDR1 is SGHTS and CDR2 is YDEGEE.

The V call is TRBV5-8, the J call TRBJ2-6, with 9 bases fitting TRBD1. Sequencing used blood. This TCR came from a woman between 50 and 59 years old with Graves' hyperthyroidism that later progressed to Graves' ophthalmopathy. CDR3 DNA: TGTGCCAGCAGCTTGGAGGGACAGGGTTTCTCTGGGGCCAACGTCCTGACTTTC. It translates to CASSLEGQGFSGANVLTF.